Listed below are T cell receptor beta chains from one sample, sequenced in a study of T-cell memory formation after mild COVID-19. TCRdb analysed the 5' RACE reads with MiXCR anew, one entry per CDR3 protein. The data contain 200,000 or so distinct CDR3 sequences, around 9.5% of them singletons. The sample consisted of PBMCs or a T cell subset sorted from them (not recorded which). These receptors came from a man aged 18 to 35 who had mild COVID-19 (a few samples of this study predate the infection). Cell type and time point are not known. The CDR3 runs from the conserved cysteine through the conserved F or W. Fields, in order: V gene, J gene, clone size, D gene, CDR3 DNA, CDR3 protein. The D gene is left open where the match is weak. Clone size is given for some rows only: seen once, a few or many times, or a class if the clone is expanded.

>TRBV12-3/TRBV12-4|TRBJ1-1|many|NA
TGTGCCAGCAGTTTAGTAGGGGCCCCGCCCACTGAAGCTTTCTTT
CASSLVGAPPTEAFF
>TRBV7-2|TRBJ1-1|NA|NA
TGTGCCAGCAGCTTAGGTAGTAGGGCAGACACTGAAGCTTTCTTT
CASSLGSRADTEAFF
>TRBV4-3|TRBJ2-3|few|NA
TGCGCCAGCAGCCAAGATATTCATACTAGCACAGATACGCAGTATTTT
CASSQDIHTSTDTQYF
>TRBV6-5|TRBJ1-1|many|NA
TGTGCCAGCAGCCGCATCCCCTTCGTGGTAGCTTTCTTT
CASSRIPFVVAFF
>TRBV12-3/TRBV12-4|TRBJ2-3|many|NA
TGTGCCAGCAGTTTCGGACAGGCGGGGGATACGCAGTATTTT
CASSFGQAGDTQYF
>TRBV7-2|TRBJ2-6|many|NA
TGTGCCAGCAGCTTAGATTTAATGGGTTCTTCTGGGGCCAACGTCCTGACTTTC
CASSLDLMGSSGANVLTF
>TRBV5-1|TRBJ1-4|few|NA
TGCGCCAGCAGTCTCGAAGGGGCTAATGAAAAACTGTTTTTT
CASSLEGANEKLFF
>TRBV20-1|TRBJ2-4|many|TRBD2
TGCAGTGCCGCAACTAGCGCGGGCATTCAGTACTTC
CSAATSAGIQYF
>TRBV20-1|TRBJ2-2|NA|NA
TGCAGTGCTAGCAATCAGAACACCGGGGAGCTGTTTTTT
CSASNQNTGELFF
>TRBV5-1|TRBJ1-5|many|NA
TGCGCCAGCCGCGGGGCGGAGGATCAGCCCCAGCATTTT
CASRGAEDQPQHF
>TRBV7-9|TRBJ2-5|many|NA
TGTGCCAGCAGCTTTCCGAGTAAGGCGGAGACCCAGTACTTC
CASSFPSKAETQYF
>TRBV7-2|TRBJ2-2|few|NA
TGTGCCAGCGTGGCAGGAGGGAACACCGGGGAGCTGTTTTTT
CASVAGGNTGELFF
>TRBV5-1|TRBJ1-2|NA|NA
TGCGCCAGCAGCTTGGACGGGGACTATGGCTACACCTTC
CASSLDGDYGYTF
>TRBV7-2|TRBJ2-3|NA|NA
TGTGCCAGCAGCTATTACACAGATACGCAGTATTTT
CASSYYTDTQYF
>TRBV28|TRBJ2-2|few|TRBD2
TGTGCCAGCAGTTCGGGGGGCACCGGGGAGCTGTTTTTT
CASSSGGTGELFF
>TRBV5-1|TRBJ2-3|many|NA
TGCGCCAGCAGATCGGCAGATACGCAGTATTTT
CASRSADTQYF
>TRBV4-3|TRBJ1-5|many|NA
TGCGCCAGCAGCCAAGAGTATAGCAATCAGCCCCAGCATTTT
CASSQEYSNQPQHF
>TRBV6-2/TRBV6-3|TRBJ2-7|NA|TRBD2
TGTGCCAGCAGTATTCCTAGCGGGGGAACTTACGAGCAGTACTTC
CASSIPSGGTYEQYF
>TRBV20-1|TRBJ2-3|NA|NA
TGCAGTGCTACTCGGTCTGCGGAGATGGATACGCAGTATTTT
CSATRSAEMDTQYF
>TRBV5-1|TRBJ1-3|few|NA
TGCGCCAGCAGCTTGGGTCGGCAGTTCTTCTCTGGAAACACCATATATTTT
CASSLGRQFFSGNTIYF
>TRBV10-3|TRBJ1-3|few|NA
TGTGCCATCAGTCCATCGGACTCTTCGCACACCATATATTTT
CAISPSDSSHTIYF
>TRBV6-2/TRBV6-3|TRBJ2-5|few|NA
TGTGCCAGCAGACCAAACCACAACCGGGAGACCCAGTACTTC
CASRPNHNRETQYF
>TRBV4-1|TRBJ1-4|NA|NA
TGCGCCAGCAGCCGAGGGCAGAATGAAAAACTGTTTTTT
CASSRGQNEKLFF